This T cell receptor beta chain is from a study of blood T cells in healthy people across ages. Notes on the study in general: TCR beta diversity per million T cells fell roughly linearly with age. Using unsorted PBMCs precluded a conclusive naive versus antigen-experienced comparison.

PCR was performed a second time for about 7 to 12 cycles using a sample-barcoded 5' primer and a J-beta primer mix. Each cDNA molecule, via a template-switch adaptor with 12 random nucleotides, was tagged. TCRdb itself ran the 5' RACE reads through MiXCR, one entry per CDR3 protein. The data contain hundreds of thousands of distinct CDR3 sequences, roughly 50% of them singletons. Every sample gave at least 6 micrograms of total RNA when it was extracted. This clonotype appeared once. What it binds is not known. Germline V gene data show CDR1 as DFQATT and CDR2 as SNEGSKA (reference sequence). CDR3 size: 17 residues. Unmatched junction bases numbered 13, after V lost 5 bases and J lost 3 bases.

The sequence came from a man aged 40-50 years in good health. The chain couples TRBV20-1 to TRBJ2-1; 10 bases match TRBD2. The sample consisted of blood. CDR3 sequence reads: CSALLAGVSIFYNEQFF. The CDR3 DNA reads TGCAGTGCTCTCCTAGCGGGGGTTAGTATTTTCTACAATGAGCAGTTCTTC.